The 23 T cell receptor beta chains in this list originate from one sample, sequenced in a study of identical twins. TCRdb reprocessed the 5' RACE reads via MiXCR and lists one record per CDR3 protein. The sample gives hundreds of thousands of distinct CDR3 sequences, about 9.4% of which show up once; approximately 0.89% is in the top ten. Separately, the same data were catalogued under a study of yellow fever vaccine responses in identical twins.

The sequenced sample consisted of PBMCs. These TCRs come from a woman aged 18-29 years in good health.

This clonotype showed up just a few times. CDR3 protein: CASRKDRMPYNEQFF. CDR3 bases: TGTGCCAGCAGAAAGGACAGGATGCCTTACAATGAGCAGTTCTTC. The genes are TRBV6-1 and TRBJ2-1, with 7 bases aligning to TRBD1. Germline V gene data show CDR1 as MNHNS and CDR2 as SASEGT. This CDR3 comprises 15 residues. V lost 6 bases to trimming and J lost 4 bases; unmatched junction nucleotides: 9.

This clonotype turned up a few times. The chain carries TRBV11-1 and TRBJ2-1; 10 nucleotides agree with TRBD2. V dropped 1 base and J dropped 5; count of bases not matched to a gene: 11. The CDR3 is 18 residues long. Germline CDR1 reads SGHAT; CDR2 reads FQDESV (reference sequence). In DNA form, the CDR3 reads TGTGCCAGCAGCTTAGGGTGGGAAGTAGCGGGAGGACACAATGAGCAGTTCTTC. Amino acid sequence: CASSLGWEVAGGHNEQFF.

This rearrangement joins TRBV6-2 or TRBV6-3 to TRBJ2-7; D gene unclear. Germline lookup yields CDR1 MNHEY and CDR2 SVGEGT. CDR3 length: 12 amino acids. V lost 2 bases and J lost 6, with 8 bases in between. CDR3 in amino acids: CASSYPQPEQYF. CDR3 bases: TGTGCCAGCAGTTACCCACAGCCCGAGCAGTACTTC.

This clonotype was recorded at least ten times. This chain uses TRBV4-1 with TRBJ2-7; tentative D call: TRBD1 (6 bases). The CDR3 has 17 amino acids. Germline V lookup: CDR1 MGHRA, CDR2 YSYEKL. V dropped 0 bases and J dropped 2 bases, with 17 bases sitting between them. The DNA of the CDR3 is TGCGCCAGCAGCCAAGATATTTCCCCACAGGGCACCTACGAGCAGTACTTC. It encodes CASSQDISPQGTYEQYF.

This clonotype occurred many times. The rearrangement links TRBV7-9 to TRBJ2-2; 8 nucleotides line up with TRBD2. Germline V gives CDR1 SEHNR, CDR2 FQNEAQ (reference sequence). J gave up 4 bases and V 5 bases, and 9 bases lay outside the gene matches. The CDR3 extends over 16 amino acids. The CDR3 loop reads CASSIREGLFTGELFF. The CDR3, as DNA: TGTGCCAGCAGCATTCGGGAGGGCCTTTTCACCGGGGAGCTGTTTTTT.

The gene calls are TRBV21-1 and TRBJ2-1; TRBD2 is taken as the D call from the table, unchecked against the DNA. TRBV21-1 is flagged as a pseudogene. The CDR3 is 14 amino acids. CDR3: CASGGTSGVNEQFF. CDR3 nucleotide sequence: TGTGCCAGCGGGGGGACTAGCGGGGTTAATGAGCAGTTCTTC.

This clonotype was detected only once. One junction end disagrees with the germline gene, perhaps due to a read error. The V call is TRBV3-1, the J call TRBJ2-1, with TRBD2 matching 11 bases. Germline CDR1 and CDR2: LGHDT and YNNKEL (reference sequence). The CDR3 is 18 residues long. The CDR3 DNA reads TGTGCCTGCAGTTTCCCCTCTAGCGGGGGGCCCGATCCCGATGAGCAGTTCTTC. Protein product: CACSFPSSGGPDPDEQFF.

This chain uses TRBV15 with TRBJ2-1; D not resolved. Germline CDR1 reads LNHNV; CDR2 reads YYDKDF (reference sequence). V was pared by 1 base and J by 8 bases, with 21 bases between. This CDR3 is 17 amino acids long. CDR3 residues: CATSRGYSGDRGDEQFF. The CDR3 DNA reads as TGTGCCACCAGCAGAGGGTACAGTGGTGATCGAGGAGATGAGCAGTTCTTC. The complete variable domain, with remaining parts taken from reference TRBV15 and TRBJ2-1, reads DAMVIQNPRYQVTQFGKPVTLSCSQTLNHNVMYWYQQKSSQAPKLLFHYYDKDFNNEADTPDNFQSRRPNTSFCFLDIRSPGLGDTAMYLCATSRGYSGDRGDEQFFGPGTRLTVL.

This chain links TRBV7-9 with TRBJ1-1, with no clear D. V lost 5 bases to trimming and J lost 3 bases, with 10 bases between them. The CDR3 totals 13 residues. Per the germline V gene, CDR1 is SEHNR and CDR2 is FQNEAQ (reference sequence). The CDR3 region has the DNA TGTGCCAGCAGCCCCCACGGGGACACTGAAGCTTTCTTT. Amino acid sequence: CASSPHGDTEAFF.

The chain carries TRBV20-1 and TRBJ2-2; tentative D call: TRBD2 (5 bases). V gave up 5 bases and J gave up 4 bases, with 14 bases separating them. The CDR3 is made up of 14 amino acids. Germline V gene lookup returns CDR1 DFQATT and CDR2 SNEGSKA (reference sequence). The CDR3 DNA reads TGCAGTGCTCTCTCGGGTCGGGGCACCGGGGAGCTGTTTTTT. Translating it yields CSALSGRGTGELFF.

The rearrangement joins TRBV7-9 to TRBJ2-6, with 10 nucleotides matching TRBD2. The CDR3 length is 17 residues. V gave up 3 bases and J gave up 2 bases; unmatched junction bases: 4. The germline gives CDR1 SEHNR, CDR2 FQNEAQ (reference sequence). CDR3 region: CASSLMLAGAGANVLTF. CDR3 in DNA: TGTGCCAGCAGCTTGATGCTAGCGGGAGCTGGGGCCAACGTCCTGACTTTC.

The chain employs TRBV6-2 or TRBV6-3 and TRBJ2-3; D gene ambiguous. The CDR3 sequence is 17 residues long. V dropped 6 bases and J dropped 2 bases, with 21 bases sitting between them. In germline, CDR1 is MNHEY, CDR2 SVGEGT. The CDR3 DNA sequence: TGTGCCAGCAGACACGACCCGGCCAAACTATACACAGATACGCAGTATTTT. It encodes CASRHDPAKLYTDTQYF.

This clonotype occurred a few times. This rearrangement joins TRBV11-3 to TRBJ2-7; D unclear. V lost 5 bases and J 4 bases, leaving 9 bases between the germline ends. CDR3 size: 12 residues. Looked up from germline, CDR1 is SGHNT and CDR2 is YENEEA. The CDR3 sequence is CASSVKGYEQYF. In DNA form, the CDR3 reads TGTGCCAGCAGCGTTAAAGGGTACGAGCAGTACTTC.

The chain uses TRBV7-8 and TRBJ2-4, with 7 bases aligning to TRBD1. The germline V gene has CDR1 SGHVS and CDR2 FQNEAQ. The CDR3 covers 17 residues. The V and J ends lost 1 base and 0 bases, in that order; junction bases with no gene match: 6. This CDR3 reads CASSLENRGSAKNIQYF. The CDR3 coding sequence is TGTGCCAGCAGCTTAGAGAACAGGGGTTCAGCCAAAAACATTCAGTACTTC. The whole variable domain, filled in from reference TRBV7-8 and TRBJ2-4, reads GAGVSQSPRYKVAKRGQDVALRCDPISGHVSLFWYQQALGQGPEFLTYFQNEAQLDKSGLPSDRFFAERPEGSVSTLKIQRTQQEDSAVYLCASSLENRGSAKNIQYFGAGTRLSVL.

The chain recombines TRBV3-1 with TRBJ2-1; 11 nucleotides align to TRBD2. This CDR3 is built from 19 residues. V shed 11 bases, J shed 0 bases, and the junction held 18 bases outside the gene matches. Germline V lookup: CDR1 LGHDT, CDR2 YNNKEL (reference sequence). CDR3 loop: CASCQDGTSGGSSYNEQFF. The CDR3 DNA is TGTGCCTCCTGCCAAGATGGCACTAGCGGGGGTAGCTCCTACAATGAGCAGTTCTTC.

Ten or more counts support this clonotype. The chain links TRBV28 to TRBJ2-2; possibly TRBD2 for D (5 bases). The CDR3 extends over 14 amino acids. Trimming took 3 bases from V and 4 from J, leaving 9 bases between them. Germline V CDR1 and CDR2: MDHEN, SYDVKM. DNA for the CDR3: TGTGCCAGCAGTTTTTCGGGGTTCACCGGGGAGCTGTTTTTT. Protein: CASSFSGFTGELFF.

The gene calls are TRBV4-2 and TRBJ2-5; 8 bases map to TRBD2. This CDR3 region has 16 residues. The germline V gene has CDR1 LGHNA and CDR2 YNFKEQ. After removal of 2 bases from V and 4 bases from J, the junction contained 9 bases not matched to a gene. The CDR3 nucleotides read TGTGCCAGCAGCCAATTTCATTCGGCGGGAGGAGAGACCCAGTACTTC. This sequence encodes CASSQFHSAGGETQYF.

This clonotype was observed many times. The chain links TRBV3-1 to TRBJ2-2; weak D call: TRBD1 (6 bases). The CDR3 extends over 18 amino acids. In germline, CDR1 is LGHDT, CDR2 YNNKEL (reference sequence). Trimming removed 1 base from V and 6 bases from J, with 21 bases in between. In DNA form, the CDR3 reads TGTGCCAGCAGCCAAGGGTCCAGTACCGACAGGCCGCCCGGGGAGCTGTTTTTT. Its translation: CASSQGSSTDRPPGELFF.

Only a few counts were recorded for this clonotype. The chain combines TRBV7-2 with TRBJ1-6; 7 positions agree with TRBD1. The ends lost 1 base at V and 7 bases at J; junction bases unmatched: 7. Germline-derived CDR1 and CDR2 are SGHTA and FQGNSA. The CDR3 contains 16 residues. The DNA for the CDR3 is TGTGCCAGCAGCTTAGATGGGGCAGGGGGAAATTCACCCCTCCACTTT. As protein: CASSLDGAGGNSPLHF.

This clonotype appeared many times. The CDR3 DNA follows: TGCGCCAGCAGCCAAGCCAGGACAGGGAGGATTGGGAATGAGCAGTTCTTC. Residues: CASSQARTGRIGNEQFF. The chain uses TRBV4-3 and TRBJ2-1, with 8 bases that match TRBD1. J lost 7 bases, V lost 1 base, and 12 bases had no gene match. Germline V gene lookup returns CDR1 LGHNA and CDR2 YSLEER. This CDR3 is built from 17 residues.

The chain is built from TRBV6-1 and TRBJ2-2; TRBD2 agrees at 8 bases. Germline V lookup: CDR1 MNHNS, CDR2 SASEGT. The CDR3 length is 17 residues. V was clipped by 6 bases and J by 3 bases; unmatched bases: 12. The CDR3, as DNA: TGTGCCAGCAGCCAATACAAAAGCGGGAGTTACACCGGGGAGCTGTTTTTT. It encodes CASSQYKSGSYTGELFF.

This clonotype showed up just a few times. The CDR3 DNA follows: TGTGCCAGCAGTTTAGCAGGGGGAAGCCATGAAAAACTGTTTTTT. Protein: CASSLAGGSHEKLFF. This chain links TRBV12-3 or TRBV12-4 with TRBJ1-4; D may be TRBD1 (6 bases). The CDR3 length is 15 residues. V lost 0 bases, J lost 6 bases, and 11 bases lay in between.

This clonotype was seen many times. This chain joins TRBV12-3 or TRBV12-4 and TRBJ2-5; D call uncertain. V dropped 6 bases and J dropped 5 bases, with 10 bases sitting between them. CDR3 length equals 12 residues. CDR3 DNA: TGTGCCAGCAGCCCAGGAAGCGAGACCCAGTACTTC. Translating gives CASSPGSETQYF.